These 18 T cell receptor beta chains originate from one sample sequenced in a study of metastatic and nonmetastatic thyroid tumors. TCRdb re-analyzed the PCR reads through MiXCR. In the table there are about 8,400 clones, around 29% of which are singletons. Patients underwent thyroid surgery, and none had received any treatment before it. The sequenced sample was tumor tissue. The origin of the receptors is a female donor with papillary thyroid cancer or a benign thyroid nodule (not recorded which). Some clones in this sample may be carry-over from other donors' samples.

This clone showed up just a few times. The rearrangement joins TRBV2 to TRBJ2-3, with TRBD1 as a possible D gene (6 bases). There are 19 residues in the CDR3. The germline V gene encodes CDR1 SNHLY and CDR2 FYNNEI. Trimming took off 2 bases at V and 6 bases at J, with 27 bases between the two ends. In DNA, the CDR3 is TGTGCCAGCAGTGAAAGCCCATCCCCTAACAGGGACGTCAGGGATACGCAGTATTTT. Protein sequence: CASSESPSPNRDVRDTQYF.

Many counts were recorded for this clone. The sample holds other DNA sequences that translate to the same CDR3. The chain joins TRBV6-2 or TRBV6-3 to TRBJ2-3; the D is unclear. The germline gives CDR1 MNHEY, CDR2 SVGEGT. V was shortened by 5 bases and J by 8 bases, with 17 bases between the two germline ends. The CDR3 has 14 amino acids. The CDR3 protein is CASSPIGIKATQYF. In DNA form, the CDR3 reads TGTGCCAGCAGTCCCATAGGAATAAAGGCTACGCAGTATTTT.

The V gene is TRBV12-3 or TRBV12-4, the J gene TRBJ2-1, with D tentatively TRBD1 (8 bases). The CDR3 consists of 14 residues. V shed 2 bases and J shed 8 bases, with 13 bases lying between them. The CDR3 DNA is TGTGCCAGCAGTTTAAGGACAGGGAGGGATGAGCAGTTCTTC. The encoded protein is CASSLRTGRDEQFF.

This clone is classed as medium-sized. The chain joins TRBV7-9 to TRBJ1-5; 10 bases align to TRBD1. The CDR3 has 16 residues. Germline loops: CDR1 SEHNR, CDR2 FQNEAQ (reference sequence). With 5 bases clipped from V and 4 bases from J, the junction kept 8 bases outside the gene matches. CDR3 sequence: CASSPAGTGDNQPQHF. The CDR3, as DNA: TGTGCCAGCAGCCCAGCCGGGACAGGGGATAATCAGCCCCAGCATTTT. Drawing the rest from reference TRBV7-9 and TRBJ1-5, the complete variable domain is DTGVSQNPRHKITKRGQNVTFRCDPISEHNRLYWYRQTLGQGPEFLTYFQNEAQLEKSRLLSDRFSAERPKGSFSTLEIQRTEQGDSAMYLCASSPAGTGDNQPQHFGDGTRLSIL.

This clone was counted a few times. The genes are TRBV6-2 or TRBV6-3 and TRBJ2-1; no clear D. The V and J ends lost 0 bases and 6 bases respectively, with 18 bases between them. In germline, CDR1 is MNHEY, CDR2 SVGEGT. This CDR3 is 17 amino acids long. CDR3 protein: CASSYSITRRSRNEQFF. CDR3 bases: TGTGCCAGCAGTTACTCGATTACGCGGCGGTCTCGCAATGAGCAGTTCTTC.

This chain joins TRBV6-2 or TRBV6-3 and TRBJ2-7; TRBD2 matches 7 bases. Trimming removed 2 bases from V and 1 base from J; junction bases left unmatched: 5. The CDR3 length is 15 residues. The germline V gene encodes CDR1 MNHEY and CDR2 SVGEGT. CDR3 coding DNA: TGTGCCAGCAGTTACCAGGGCGGGGGATCCTACGAGCAGTACTTC. Amino acid sequence: CASSYQGGGSYEQYF.

There are a few counts of this clone. This chain joins TRBV27 and TRBJ1-3; no definite D call. Germline-derived CDR1 and CDR2 are MNHEY and SMNVEV (reference sequence). This CDR3 comprises 10 residues. The ends were cut back, 5 bases at V and 5 bases at J, with 1 base in the middle. CDR3 residues: CASSRNTIYF. As DNA, the CDR3 is TGTGCCAGCAGTCGAAACACCATATATTTT.

This clone was seen only a few times. The chain links TRBV30 to TRBJ2-7, with 10 bases fitting TRBD1. Germline lookup yields CDR1 GTSNPN and CDR2 SVGIG (reference sequence). This CDR3 region has 12 residues. CDR3: CAWGQGRNEQYF. The CDR3 region has the DNA TGTGCGTGGGGACAGGGGAGAAACGAGCAGTACTTC.

Relative to its sample, this clone is medium-sized. V gene TRBV6-5 combines with J gene TRBJ1-1; weak D call: TRBD1 (5 bases). The V end lost 4 bases, the J end lost 5 bases, and 11 bases lay between the germline ends. Germline CDR1 is MNHEY and CDR2 is SVGAGI. CDR3 size: 13 residues. CDR3 bases: TGTGCCAGCAGTTCTCGGGGGAGGACTGAAGCTTTCTTT. As protein: CASSSRGRTEAFF.

This clone was observed a few times. Other DNA variants within this sample encode the same CDR3. The V and J genes are TRBV19 and TRBJ1-6; D is possibly TRBD1 (5 bases). Germline values: CDR1 LNHDA, CDR2 SQIVND (reference sequence). Trimming shortened V by 3 bases and J by 7 bases, and 10 bases separated the two germline ends. The CDR3 has 14 amino acids. This chain's CDR3 is CASSIQGTNSPLHF. The CDR3, as DNA: TGTGCCAGTAGTATCCAGGGAACGAATTCACCCCTCCACTTT.

The table lists this clone with a few counts. The chain recombines TRBV19 with TRBJ1-6; D gene uncertain. Trimming cost V 1 base and J 7 bases, with 8 bases left between them. Germline assignment: CDR1 LNHDA and CDR2 SQIVND (reference sequence). The CDR3 length is 14 residues. CDR3 sequence reads: CASSIVLGNSPLHF. The DNA of the CDR3 is TGTGCCAGTAGTATAGTGTTGGGAAATTCACCCCTCCACTTT.

The J gene is TRBJ2-5, the V gene TRBV3-1; no firm D call. V was clipped by 1 base and J by 4 bases, with 10 bases between them. Germline-derived CDR1 and CDR2 are LGHDT and YNNKEL (reference sequence). The CDR3 sequence is 14 residues long. CDR3 amino acids: CASSQVKAGETQYF. CDR3 coding DNA: TGTGCCAGCAGCCAAGTAAAAGCCGGAGAGACCCAGTACTTC.

This clone has just a few counts. This chain uses TRBV6-1 with TRBJ2-7; 8 bases agree with TRBD2. Germline CDR1 is MNHNS and CDR2 is SASEGT. Trimming took 1 base from V and 1 from J; bases not matched to a gene: 3. The CDR3 has 15 amino acids. The CDR3 protein is CASSEGSSGSYEQYF. CDR3 DNA sequence: TGTGCCAGCAGTGAAGGCTCTAGCGGGTCCTACGAGCAGTACTTC.

Notes on this clone: The same CDR3 is also encoded by other DNA sequences in this sample. The CDR3 protein is CASSLEPGGRGNEQFF. The DNA for the CDR3 is TGTGCCAGCAGTTTGGAGCCAGGGGGCCGGGGCAATGAGCAGTTCTTC. The chain recombines TRBV12-3 or TRBV12-4 with TRBJ2-1; 8 nucleotides align to TRBD1. Germline trimming cut 3 bases from V and 6 bases from J; bases unmatched to any gene: 10. The CDR3 totals 16 residues.

The chain couples TRBV9 to TRBJ2-1; 8 bases map to TRBD1. Trimming removed 0 bases from V and 5 bases from J; junction bases left unmatched: 13. Per the germline V gene, CDR1 is SGDLS and CDR2 is YYNGEE. The CDR3 runs 18 residues. CDR3 coding DNA: TGTGCCAGCAGCGTAGGATGTTTAGTAAGACAGGGGAACAATGAGCAGTTCTTC. Translation: CASSVGCLVRQGNNEQFF.

The rearrangement links TRBV28 to TRBJ2-1; 10 bases match TRBD2. Germline assignment: CDR1 MDHEN and CDR2 SYDVKM. This CDR3 is 18 amino acids long. Trimming at V came to 2 bases and at J to 0 bases, leaving 7 bases not matched to a gene. This CDR3 is CASSLLAGALGSYNEQFF. Here the CDR3 DNA reads TGTGCCAGCAGTTTACTAGCGGGGGCCTTGGGCTCCTACAATGAGCAGTTCTTC.

Notes on this clone: Relative to the germline gene, one junction end is altered; a read error may explain this. The V and J genes are TRBV6-1 and TRBJ2-2; 8 bases are shared with TRBD2. This CDR3 region has 15 residues. Germline V gene sequence: CDR1 MNHNS, CDR2 SASEGT. The CDR3 spells CASRQRGPVTGDLFF. For the CDR3, the DNA is TGTGCCAGCAGGCAGCGGGGGCCGGTCACCGGGGATCTGTTTTTT.

J is TRBJ1-2 and V is TRBV6-5, with 9 bases aligning to TRBD1. The CDR3 is 16 residues long. Per the germline V gene, CDR1 is MNHEY and CDR2 is SVGAGI. Trimming removed 1 base from V and 5 bases from J; junction bases left unmatched: 8. As DNA, the CDR3 is TGTGCCAGCAGTTACTGGCCGGGACAGGGCCAATATGGCTACACCTTC. It codes for CASSYWPGQGQYGYTF.